The clone carrying this TCR beta chain was found many times. Antigen: not known. For TCRbeta, the library was prepared with unique molecular identifiers. TCRdb fed the PCR reads into MiXCR, producing one record per CDR3 protein. The table lists 100,000 to 130,000 distinct CDR3 sequences, 5% to 8% of them singletons. The record originates from a study of T-cell reconstitution after alpha-beta-depleted transplantation in children. Regarding the study as a whole: Several hundred expanded graft clones reportedly supplied alpha-beta T cells about two months after transplant. Certain patients had high TCRbeta diversity at day 60, and it came from recipient T cells and thymic progenitors that survived. A year post-transplant, T-cell counts and diversity derived mostly from newly produced T cells.

Sample: PBMCs, mostly from graft donor cells, taken 360 days after TCRalphabeta/CD19-depleted stem cell transplant. The origin of this receptor is a male patient aged 2 to 10 who had a stem cell transplant for acute lymphoblastic leukemia, so the T cells may come from the graft donor.

CDR3 loop: CAPGGRHNEQFF. CDR3 DNA: TGTGCCCCGGGAGGCAGACACAATGAGCAGTTCTTC. The genes are TRBV2 and TRBJ2-1; 7 bases are a match to TRBD2. The J segment lost 5 bases and the V segment lost 11 bases, leaving 6 bases of the junction unmatched. The CDR3 extends over 12 amino acids. CDR1 is SNHLY, CDR2 FYNNEI, per germline.